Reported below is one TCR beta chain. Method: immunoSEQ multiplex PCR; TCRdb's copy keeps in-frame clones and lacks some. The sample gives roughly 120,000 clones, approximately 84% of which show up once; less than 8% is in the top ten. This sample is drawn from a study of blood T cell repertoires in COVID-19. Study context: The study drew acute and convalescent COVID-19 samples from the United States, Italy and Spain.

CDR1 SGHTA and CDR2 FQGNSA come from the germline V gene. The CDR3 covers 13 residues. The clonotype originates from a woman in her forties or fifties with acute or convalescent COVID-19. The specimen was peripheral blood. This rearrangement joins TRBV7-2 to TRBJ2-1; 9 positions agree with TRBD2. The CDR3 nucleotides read TGTGGGGAAAGCGGGGGGCTACATTTCGAGCAGTTCTTC. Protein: CGESGGLHFEQFF.